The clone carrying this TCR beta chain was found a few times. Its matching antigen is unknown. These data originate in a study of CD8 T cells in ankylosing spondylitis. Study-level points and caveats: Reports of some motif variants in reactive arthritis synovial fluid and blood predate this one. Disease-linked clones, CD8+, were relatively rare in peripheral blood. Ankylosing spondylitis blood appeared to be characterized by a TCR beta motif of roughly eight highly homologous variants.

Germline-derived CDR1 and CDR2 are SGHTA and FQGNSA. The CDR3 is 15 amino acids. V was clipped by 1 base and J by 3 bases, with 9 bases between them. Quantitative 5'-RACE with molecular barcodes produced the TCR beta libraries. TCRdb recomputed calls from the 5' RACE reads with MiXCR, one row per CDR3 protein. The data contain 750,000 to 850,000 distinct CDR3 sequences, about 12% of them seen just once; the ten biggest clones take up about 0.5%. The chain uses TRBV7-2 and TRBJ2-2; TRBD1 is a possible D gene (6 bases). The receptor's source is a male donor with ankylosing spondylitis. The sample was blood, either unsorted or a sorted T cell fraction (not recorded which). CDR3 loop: CASSLGGRDTGELFF. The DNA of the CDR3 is TGTGCCAGCAGCTTAGGGGGGCGCGACACCGGGGAGCTGTTTTTT.